Sequencing of this TCR beta chain was carried out in a study of identifying expanded T cells in peripheral blood. Whole-study results and caveats: Two-week clone count variance significantly increased as total template count grew. Technical replicates showed roughly 1.2 changed clones; two weeks 15 to 20; four weeks 19.

No infections or other immune events were documented during collection. As concerns this clone: Its antigen is undetermined.

Profiling relied on immunoSEQ multiplex PCR, and the TCRdb table lists in-frame clones only, not all of them. The sample includes some 81,000 clones, around four fifths of them seen just once. Trimming pared 5 bases from V and 2 bases from J, leaving 24 bases between. The germline V gene encodes CDR1 MNHEY and CDR2 SMNVEV (reference sequence). The CDR3 runs to 18 residues. The material sequenced was blood. J is TRBJ1-1 and V is TRBV27; no clear D gene. This TCR derives from a person between 18 and 75 years old in good health. The CDR3 nucleotides read TGTGCCAGCAGTCCCCCTCCGAGGGAGACCCAAACTAACACTGAAGCTTTCTTT. This sequence encodes CASSPPPRETQTNTEAFF.